This TCR beta chain emerged from a study of blood T cell repertoires in COVID-19. Study-level background: Sites across the United States, Italy and Spain contributed samples from acute and convalescent COVID-19.

The V and J ends lost 3 bases and 8 bases respectively, with 16 bases between them. This CDR3 spans 14 amino acids. The germline V gene encodes CDR1 SNHLY and CDR2 FYNNEI. This table comes from immunoSEQ multiplex PCR, and its TCRdb copy is limited to in-frame clones, with some not included. The table lists 50,000 or so clones, 83% of them singletons. The sequenced sample was peripheral blood. V is TRBV2 and J is TRBJ1-2; possible D gene TRBD1, 5 bases. This receptor was obtained from a man aged 40-49 years with acute or convalescent COVID-19. CDR3 bases: TGTGCCAGCAGTGACCAGGGATCAGGTCGGGGCTACACCTTC. This translates into CASSDQGSGRGYTF.